Shown below are 3 T cell receptor beta chains from a single sample sequenced in a study of blood T cell repertoires in COVID-19. Data came from immunoSEQ multiplex PCR; TCRdb stores just in-frame clones and leaves some out. The sample has 200,000 to 250,000 clones, 65% to 85% seen once. The sequencing sample was made of peripheral blood. The receptors derive from a woman between 55 and 75 years old with acute or convalescent COVID-19.

The chain combines TRBV2 with TRBJ1-1, with TRBD1 matching over 7 bases. The CDR3 runs 13 residues. V shed 6 bases, J shed 7 bases, and the junction held 8 bases outside the gene matches. Germline V gene data show CDR1 as SNHLY and CDR2 as FYNNEI. The CDR3 sequence: CASRDRDRDEAFF. CDR3 in DNA: TGTGCCAGCAGAGACCGGGACAGAGATGAAGCTTTCTTT. The full variable domain, in which reference TRBV2 and TRBJ1-1 provide the parts outside the CDR3, is EPEVTQTPSHQVTQMGQEVILRCVPISNHLYFYWYRQILGQKVEFLVSFYNNEISEKSEIFDDQFSVERPDGSNFTLKIRSTKLEDSAMYFCASRDRDRDEAFFGQGTRLTVV.

This clone was observed a few times. The chain links TRBV3-1 (or the pseudogene TRBV3-2) to TRBJ1-2, with a possible D match to TRBD1 (5 bases). Trimming took off 1 base at V and 3 bases at J, with 12 bases between the two ends. From germline, CDR1 is LGHDT and CDR2 YNNKEL (reference sequence). This CDR3 region has 15 residues. The CDR3 region has the DNA TGTGCCAGCAGCCAAGGCGCAGGGTGGGACTATGGCTACACCTTC. This encodes CASSQGAGWDYGYTF.

V gene TRBV2 combines with J gene TRBJ2-1; D may be TRBD1 (6 bases). Deletions cut 6 bases from V and 6 bases from J, with 9 bases between. The CDR3 loop spans 12 amino acids. Germline V gene lookup returns CDR1 SNHLY and CDR2 FYNNEI. This CDR3 is CASREQGNEQFF. The CDR3 DNA is TGTGCCAGCAGGGAACAGGGCAATGAGCAGTTCTTC.